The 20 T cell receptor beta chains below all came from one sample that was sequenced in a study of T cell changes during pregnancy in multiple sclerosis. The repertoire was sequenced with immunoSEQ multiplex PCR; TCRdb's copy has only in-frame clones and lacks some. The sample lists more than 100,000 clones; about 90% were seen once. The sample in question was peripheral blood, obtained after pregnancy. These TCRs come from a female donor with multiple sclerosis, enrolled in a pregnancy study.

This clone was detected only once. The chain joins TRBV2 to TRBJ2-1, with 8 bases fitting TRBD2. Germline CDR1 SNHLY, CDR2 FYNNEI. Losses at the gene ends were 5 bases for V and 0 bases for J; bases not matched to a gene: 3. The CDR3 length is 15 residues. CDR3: CASSRGGSSYNEQFF. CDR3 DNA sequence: TGTGCCAGCAGTCGCGGGGGGAGCTCCTACAATGAGCAGTTCTTC.

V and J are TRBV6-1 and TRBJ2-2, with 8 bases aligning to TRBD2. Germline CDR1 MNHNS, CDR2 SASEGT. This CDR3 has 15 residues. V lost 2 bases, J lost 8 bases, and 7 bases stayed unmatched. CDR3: CASSERAGGRGELFF. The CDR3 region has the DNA TGTGCCAGCAGTGAACGGGCGGGGGGAAGGGGGGAGCTGTTTTTT.

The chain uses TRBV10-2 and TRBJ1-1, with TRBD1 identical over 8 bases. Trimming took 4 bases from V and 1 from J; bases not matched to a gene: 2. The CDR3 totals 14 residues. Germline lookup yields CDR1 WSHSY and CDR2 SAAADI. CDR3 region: CASSGQGKNTEAFF. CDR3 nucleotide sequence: TGCGCCAGCAGTGGACAGGGGAAGAACACTGAAGCTTTCTTT.

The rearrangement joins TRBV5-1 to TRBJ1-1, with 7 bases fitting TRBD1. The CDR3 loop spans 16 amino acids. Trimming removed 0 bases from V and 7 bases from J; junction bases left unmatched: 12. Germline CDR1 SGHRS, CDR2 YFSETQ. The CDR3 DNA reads TGCGCCAGCAGCTTGGATCATCGGCAGGGGGGAGTTGAAGCTTTCTTT. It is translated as CASSLDHRQGGVEAFF.

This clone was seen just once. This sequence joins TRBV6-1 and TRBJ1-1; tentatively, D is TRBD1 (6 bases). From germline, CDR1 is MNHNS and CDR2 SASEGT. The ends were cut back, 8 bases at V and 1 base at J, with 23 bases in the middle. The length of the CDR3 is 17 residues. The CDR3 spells CASGAGAGVLRNTEAFF. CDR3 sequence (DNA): TGTGCCAGCGGTGCAGGGGCAGGGGTTCTCAGGAACACTGAAGCTTTCTTT.

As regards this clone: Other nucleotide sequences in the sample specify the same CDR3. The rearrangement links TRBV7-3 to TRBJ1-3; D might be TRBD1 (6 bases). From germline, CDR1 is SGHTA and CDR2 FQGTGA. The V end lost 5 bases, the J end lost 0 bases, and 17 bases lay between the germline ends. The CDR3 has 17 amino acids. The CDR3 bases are TGTGCCAGCAGCCCTACGGGGGGGCTTATCTCTGGAAACACCATATATTTT. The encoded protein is CASSPTGGLISGNTIYF.

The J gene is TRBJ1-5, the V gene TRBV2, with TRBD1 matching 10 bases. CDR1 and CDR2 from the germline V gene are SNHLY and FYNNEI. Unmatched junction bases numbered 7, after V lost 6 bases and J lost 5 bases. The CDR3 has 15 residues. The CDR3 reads CASRPDRGRDQPQHF. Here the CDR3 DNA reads TGTGCCAGCAGGCCCGACAGGGGGCGGGATCAGCCCCAGCATTTT.

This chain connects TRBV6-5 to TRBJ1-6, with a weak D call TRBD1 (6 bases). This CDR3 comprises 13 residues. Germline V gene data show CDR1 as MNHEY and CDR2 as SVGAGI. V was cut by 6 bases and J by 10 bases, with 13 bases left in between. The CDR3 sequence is CASRPGTNSPLHF. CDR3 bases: TGTGCCAGCAGACCCGGGACAAACTCACCCCTCCACTTT.

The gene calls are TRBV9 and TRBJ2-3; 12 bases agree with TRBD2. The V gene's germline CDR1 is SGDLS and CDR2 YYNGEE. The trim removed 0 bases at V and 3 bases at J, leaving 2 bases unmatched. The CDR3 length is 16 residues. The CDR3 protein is CASSVASGRGTDTQYF. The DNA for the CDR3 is TGTGCCAGCAGCGTAGCTAGCGGGAGGGGTACAGATACGCAGTATTTT.

Written as DNA, the CDR3 is TGCGCCAGCAGCCAGACAGGGGACAGGGTAACAGAGACCCAGTACTTC. Translation: CASSQTGDRVTETQYF. The chain couples TRBV4-1 to TRBJ2-5, with 9 positions matching TRBD1. The CDR3 is made up of 16 amino acids. Per germline, CDR1 MGHRA and CDR2 YSYEKL. V dropped 3 bases and J dropped 4; count of bases not matched to a gene: 9.

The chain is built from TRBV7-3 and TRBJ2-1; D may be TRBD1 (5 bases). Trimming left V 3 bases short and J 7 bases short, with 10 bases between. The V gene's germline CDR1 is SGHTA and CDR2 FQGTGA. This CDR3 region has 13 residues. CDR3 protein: CASSLGPWNEQFF. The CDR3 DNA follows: TGTGCCAGCAGCTTGGGGCCGTGGAATGAGCAGTTCTTC.

The CDR3 spells CASSLTGTGKEKLFF. In DNA, the CDR3 is TGTGCCAGCAGCTTAACCGGGACAGGGAAGGAAAAACTGTTTTTT. V gene TRBV7-3 combines with J gene TRBJ1-4; 9 bases agree with TRBD1. The germline gives CDR1 SGHTA, CDR2 FQGTGA. Trimming cost V 0 bases and J 8 bases; bases outside gene matches: 4. This CDR3 region has 15 residues.

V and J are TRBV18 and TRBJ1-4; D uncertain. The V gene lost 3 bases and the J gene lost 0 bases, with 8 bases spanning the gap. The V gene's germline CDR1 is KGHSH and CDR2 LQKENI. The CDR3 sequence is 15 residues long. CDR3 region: CASSPVGATNEKLFF. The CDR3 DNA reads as TGTGCCAGCTCACCGGTAGGAGCAACTAATGAAAAACTGTTTTTT.

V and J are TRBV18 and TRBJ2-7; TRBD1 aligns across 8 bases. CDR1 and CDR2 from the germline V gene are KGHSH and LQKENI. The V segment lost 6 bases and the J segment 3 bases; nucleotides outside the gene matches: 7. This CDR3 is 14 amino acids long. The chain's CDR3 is CASSPGQALYEQYF. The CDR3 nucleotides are TGTGCCAGCTCCCCGGGACAGGCTCTCTACGAGCAGTACTTC.

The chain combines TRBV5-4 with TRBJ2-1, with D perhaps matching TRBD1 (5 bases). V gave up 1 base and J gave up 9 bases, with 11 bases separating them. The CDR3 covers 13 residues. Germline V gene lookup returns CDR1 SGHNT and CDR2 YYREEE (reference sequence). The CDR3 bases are TGTGCCAGCAGCTTGAGGGGTTCGGGTGAGCAGTTCTTC. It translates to CASSLRGSGEQFF.

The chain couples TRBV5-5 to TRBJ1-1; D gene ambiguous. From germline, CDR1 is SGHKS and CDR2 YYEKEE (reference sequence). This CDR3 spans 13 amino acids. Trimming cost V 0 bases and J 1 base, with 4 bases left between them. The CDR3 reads CASSLGENTEAFF. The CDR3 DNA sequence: TGTGCCAGCAGCTTGGGAGAGAACACTGAAGCTTTCTTT.

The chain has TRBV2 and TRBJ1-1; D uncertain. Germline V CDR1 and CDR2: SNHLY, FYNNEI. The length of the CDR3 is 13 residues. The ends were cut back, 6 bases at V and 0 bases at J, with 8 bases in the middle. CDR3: CASRERMNTEAFF. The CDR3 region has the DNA TGTGCCAGCAGGGAGAGGATGAACACTGAAGCTTTCTTT.

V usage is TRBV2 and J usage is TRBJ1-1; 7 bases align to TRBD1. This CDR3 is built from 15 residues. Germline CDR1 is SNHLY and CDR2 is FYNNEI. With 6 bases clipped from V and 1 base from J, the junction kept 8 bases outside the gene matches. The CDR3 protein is CASSITGTANTEAFF. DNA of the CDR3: TGTGCCAGCAGCATAACCGGGACAGCGAACACTGAAGCTTTCTTT. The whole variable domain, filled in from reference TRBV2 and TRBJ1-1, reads EPEVTQTPSHQVTQMGQEVILRCVPISNHLYFYWYRQILGQKVEFLVSFYNNEISEKSEIFDDQFSVERPDGSNFTLKIRSTKLEDSAMYFCASSITGTANTEAFFGQGTRLTVV.

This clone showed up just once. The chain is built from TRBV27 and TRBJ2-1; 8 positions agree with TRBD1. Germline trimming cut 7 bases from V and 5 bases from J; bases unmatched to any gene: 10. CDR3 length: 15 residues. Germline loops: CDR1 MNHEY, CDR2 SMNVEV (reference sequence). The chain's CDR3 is CASTHPGQADNEQFF. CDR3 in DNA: TGTGCCAGCACCCACCCGGGACAGGCCGACAATGAGCAGTTCTTC.

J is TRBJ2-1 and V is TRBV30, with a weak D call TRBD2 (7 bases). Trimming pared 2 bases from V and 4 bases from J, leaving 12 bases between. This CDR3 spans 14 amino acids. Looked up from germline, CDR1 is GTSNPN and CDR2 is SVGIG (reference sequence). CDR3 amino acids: CAWSRGGGYNEQFF. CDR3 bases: TGTGCCTGGAGTCGAGGGGGGGGATACAATGAGCAGTTCTTC.